The present TCR beta chain was sequenced within a study of cytomegalovirus exposure and HLA in healthy donors. Primers included in the PCR were 60 Vbeta and 13 Jbeta primers. In the original analysis: A follow-up analysis tallied tens of millions of unique TCR beta chains, roughly 11 million shared. Sequencing used immunoSEQ multiplex PCR; TCRdb keeps in-frame clones, though not all of them. V and J calls and clone size are those listed in that table; D and trimming were worked out from the DNA. The data contain over 150,000 clones, less than 80% of them singletons. A remark on this clone: The antigen is not known.

Looked up from germline, CDR1 is MNHEY and CDR2 is SMNVEV (reference sequence). The CDR3 totals 16 residues. The V gene end was trimmed by 5 bases and the J gene end by 3 bases; junction bases not matched to a gene: 4. Study-wide findings and caveats: Reports credit the classifier with highly specific, highly sensitive diagnosis of cytomegalovirus status. The study put around 180 TCR beta chains on its list as cytomegalovirus-associated. Rare TCR sequences dominated, though some public TCRs recurred in many donors.

This TCR came from a man aged 40-50 years in good health and CMV-seronegative. Sequencing was performed on PBMCs. V is TRBV27 and J is TRBJ2-3; 14 bases fit TRBD2. CDR3 protein: CASSPGTSGRTDTQYF. CDR3 nucleotide sequence: TGTGCCAGCAGTCCCGGGACTAGCGGGAGAACAGATACGCAGTATTTT.